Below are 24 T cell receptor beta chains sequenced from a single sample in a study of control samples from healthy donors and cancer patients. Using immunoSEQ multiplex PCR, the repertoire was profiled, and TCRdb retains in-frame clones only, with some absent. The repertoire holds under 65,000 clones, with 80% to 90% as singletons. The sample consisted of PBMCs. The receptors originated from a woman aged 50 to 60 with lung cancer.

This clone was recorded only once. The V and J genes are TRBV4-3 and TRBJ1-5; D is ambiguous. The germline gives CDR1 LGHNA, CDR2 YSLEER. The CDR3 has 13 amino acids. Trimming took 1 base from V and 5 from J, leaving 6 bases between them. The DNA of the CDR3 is TGCGCCAGCAGCCAAGCTGTCTATCAGCCCCAGCATTTT. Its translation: CASSQAVYQPQHF.

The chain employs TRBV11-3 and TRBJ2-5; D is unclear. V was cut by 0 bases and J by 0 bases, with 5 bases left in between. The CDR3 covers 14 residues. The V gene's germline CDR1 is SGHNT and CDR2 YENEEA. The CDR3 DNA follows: TGTGCCAGCAGCTTAGACAGGCACCAAGAGACCCAGTACTTC. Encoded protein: CASSLDRHQETQYF.

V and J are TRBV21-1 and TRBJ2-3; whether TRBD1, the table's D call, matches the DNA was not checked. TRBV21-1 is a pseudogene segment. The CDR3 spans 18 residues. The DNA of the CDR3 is TGTGCCAGCGCCCCCAAGGGTTCCAGGGCCTACTACACAGATACGCAGTATTTT. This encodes CASAPKGSRAYYTDTQYF.

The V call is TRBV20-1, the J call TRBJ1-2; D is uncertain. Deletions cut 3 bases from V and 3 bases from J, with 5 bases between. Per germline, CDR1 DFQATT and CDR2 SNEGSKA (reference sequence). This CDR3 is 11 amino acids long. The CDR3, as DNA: TGCAGTGCTAGGGCGGACTATGGCTACACCTTC. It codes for CSARADYGYTF.

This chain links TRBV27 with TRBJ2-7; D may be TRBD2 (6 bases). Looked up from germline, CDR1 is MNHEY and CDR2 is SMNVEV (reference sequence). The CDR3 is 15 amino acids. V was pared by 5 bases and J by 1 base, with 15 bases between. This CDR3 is CASSVKAGRSYEQYF. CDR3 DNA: TGTGCCAGCAGTGTAAAGGCAGGGAGGTCCTACGAGCAGTACTTC.

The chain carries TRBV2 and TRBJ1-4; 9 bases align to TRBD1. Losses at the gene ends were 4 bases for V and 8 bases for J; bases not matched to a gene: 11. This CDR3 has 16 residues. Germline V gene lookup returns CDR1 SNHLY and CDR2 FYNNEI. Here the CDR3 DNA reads TGTGCCAGCAGTGGTCGGGACAGGGAGATCGAAGAAAAACTGTTTTTT. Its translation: CASSGRDREIEEKLFF.

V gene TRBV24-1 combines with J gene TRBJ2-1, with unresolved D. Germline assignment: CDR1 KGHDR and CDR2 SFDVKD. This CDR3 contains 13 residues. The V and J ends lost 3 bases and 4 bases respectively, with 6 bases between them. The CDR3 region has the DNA TGTGCCACCAGTGATCTGGAATACAATGAGCAGTTCTTC. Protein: CATSDLEYNEQFF.

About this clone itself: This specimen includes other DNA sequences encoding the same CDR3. The CDR3 region has the DNA TGTGCCAGCAGCCGAGCGGGGGGCTTGTTCGAGCAGTACTTC. Translating it yields CASSRAGGLFEQYF. The chain couples TRBV28 to TRBJ2-7; 9 positions agree with TRBD2. CDR3 length: 14 residues. Per germline, CDR1 MDHEN and CDR2 SYDVKM. V trimming: 6 bases; J trimming: 6 bases; junction bases outside the gene matches: 9. The full variable domain, with the rest looked up from reference TRBV28 and TRBJ2-7, is DVKVTQSSRYLVKRTGEKVFLECVQDMDHENMFWYRQDPGLGLRLIYFSYDVKMKEKGDIPEGYSVSREKKERFSLILESASTNQTSMYLCASSRAGGLFEQYFGPGTRLTVT.

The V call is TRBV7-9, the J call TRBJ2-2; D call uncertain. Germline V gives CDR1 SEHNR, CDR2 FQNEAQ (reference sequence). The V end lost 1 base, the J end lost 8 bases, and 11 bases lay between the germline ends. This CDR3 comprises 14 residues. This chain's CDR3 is CASSLVAVQGELFF. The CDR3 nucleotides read TGTGCCAGCAGCTTAGTGGCGGTCCAGGGGGAGCTGTTTTTT.

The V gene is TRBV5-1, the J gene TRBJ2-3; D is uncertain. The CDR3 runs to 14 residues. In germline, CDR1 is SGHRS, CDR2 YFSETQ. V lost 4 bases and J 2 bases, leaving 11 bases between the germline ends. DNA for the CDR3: TGCGCCAGCAGCCAAGAAGATTTCACAGATACGCAGTATTTT. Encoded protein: CASSQEDFTDTQYF.

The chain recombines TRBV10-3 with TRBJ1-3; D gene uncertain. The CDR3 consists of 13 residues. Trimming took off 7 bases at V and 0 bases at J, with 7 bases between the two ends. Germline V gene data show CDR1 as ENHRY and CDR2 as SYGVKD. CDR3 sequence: CAITDTSGNTIYF. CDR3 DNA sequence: TGTGCCATCACCGACACCTCTGGAAACACCATATATTTT.

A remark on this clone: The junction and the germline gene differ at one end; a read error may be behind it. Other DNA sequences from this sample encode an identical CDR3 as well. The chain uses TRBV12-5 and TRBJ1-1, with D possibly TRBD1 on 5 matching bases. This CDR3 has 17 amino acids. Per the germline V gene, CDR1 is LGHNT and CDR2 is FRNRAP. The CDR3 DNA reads TGTGCTAGTGGGTTGGCCTTGATCGGGGGGGGAACCACTGAAGCTTTCTTT. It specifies CASGLALIGGGTTEAFF.

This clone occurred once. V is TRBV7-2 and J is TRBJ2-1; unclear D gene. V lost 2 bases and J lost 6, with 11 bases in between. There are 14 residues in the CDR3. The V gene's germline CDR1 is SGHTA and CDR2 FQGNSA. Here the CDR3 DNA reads TGTGCCAGCAGCTTATATCCGCTGGGCAATGAGCAGTTCTTC. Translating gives CASSLYPLGNEQFF.

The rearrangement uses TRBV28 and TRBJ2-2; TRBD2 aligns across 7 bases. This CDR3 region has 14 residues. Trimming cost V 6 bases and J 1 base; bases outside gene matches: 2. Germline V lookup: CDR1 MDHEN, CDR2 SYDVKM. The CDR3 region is CASRGGGNTGELFF. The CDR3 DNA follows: TGTGCCAGCAGGGGCGGGGGGAACACCGGGGAGCTGTTTTTT.

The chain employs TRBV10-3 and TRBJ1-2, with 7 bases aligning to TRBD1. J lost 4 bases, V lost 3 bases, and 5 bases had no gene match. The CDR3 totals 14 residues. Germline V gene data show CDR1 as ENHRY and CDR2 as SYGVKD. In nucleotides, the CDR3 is TGTGCCATCAGTGAAGGAGGGGGCGGCTATGGCTACACCTTC. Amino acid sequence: CAISEGGGGYGYTF.

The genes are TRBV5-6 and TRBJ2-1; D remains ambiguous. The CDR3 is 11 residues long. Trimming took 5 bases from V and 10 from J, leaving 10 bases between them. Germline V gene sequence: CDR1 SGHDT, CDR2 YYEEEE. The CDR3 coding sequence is TGTGCCAGCAGTCGAAACGGGGAGCAGTTCTTC. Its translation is CASSRNGEQFF.

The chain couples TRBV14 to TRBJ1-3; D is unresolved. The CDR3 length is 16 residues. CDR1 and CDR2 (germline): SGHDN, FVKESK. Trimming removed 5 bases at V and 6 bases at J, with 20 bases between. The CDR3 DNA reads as TGTGCCAGCAGCACAGTCCGTCAATTCGTAGCAAACACCATATATTTT. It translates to CASSTVRQFVANTIYF.

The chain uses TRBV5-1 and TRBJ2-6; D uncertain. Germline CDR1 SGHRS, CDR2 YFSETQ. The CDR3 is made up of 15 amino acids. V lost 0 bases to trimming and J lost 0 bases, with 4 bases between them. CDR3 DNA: TGCGCCAGCAGCTTGGGACCCTCTGGGGCCAACGTCCTGACTTTC. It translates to CASSLGPSGANVLTF.

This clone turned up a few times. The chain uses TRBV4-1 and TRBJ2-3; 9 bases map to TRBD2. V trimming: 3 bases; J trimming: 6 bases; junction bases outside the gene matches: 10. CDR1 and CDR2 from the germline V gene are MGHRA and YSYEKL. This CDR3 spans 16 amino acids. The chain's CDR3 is CASSQRAAGGPDTQYF. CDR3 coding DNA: TGCGCCAGCAGCCAGAGGGCGGCGGGGGGGCCGGATACGCAGTATTTT.

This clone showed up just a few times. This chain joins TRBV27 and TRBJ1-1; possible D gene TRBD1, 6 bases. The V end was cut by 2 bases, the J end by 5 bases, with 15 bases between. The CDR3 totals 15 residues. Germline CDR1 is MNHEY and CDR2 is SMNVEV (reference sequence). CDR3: CASSLEAGGLTEAFF. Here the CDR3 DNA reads TGTGCCAGCAGTTTAGAGGCGGGGGGCTTGACTGAAGCTTTCTTT.

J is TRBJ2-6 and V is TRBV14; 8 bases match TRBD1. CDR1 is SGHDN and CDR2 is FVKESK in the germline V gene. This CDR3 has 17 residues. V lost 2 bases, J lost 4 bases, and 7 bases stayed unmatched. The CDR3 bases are TGTGCCAGCAGCCAAAGGACAGGGACCTCCGGGGCCAACGTCCTGACTTTC. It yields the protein CASSQRTGTSGANVLTF.

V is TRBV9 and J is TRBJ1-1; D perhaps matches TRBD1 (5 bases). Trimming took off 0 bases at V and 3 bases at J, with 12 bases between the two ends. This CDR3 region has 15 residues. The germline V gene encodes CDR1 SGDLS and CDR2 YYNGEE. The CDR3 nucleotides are TGTGCCAGCAGCGTAGGGAGAGGAGGGGACACTGAAGCTTTCTTT. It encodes CASSVGRGGDTEAFF.

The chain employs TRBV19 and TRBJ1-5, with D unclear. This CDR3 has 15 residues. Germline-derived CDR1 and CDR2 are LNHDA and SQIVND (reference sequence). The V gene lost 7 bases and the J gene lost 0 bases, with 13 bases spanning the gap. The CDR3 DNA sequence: TGTGCCAGTAATCCGACACTTCTTAGCAATCAGCCCCAGCATTTT. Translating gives CASNPTLLSNQPQHF.

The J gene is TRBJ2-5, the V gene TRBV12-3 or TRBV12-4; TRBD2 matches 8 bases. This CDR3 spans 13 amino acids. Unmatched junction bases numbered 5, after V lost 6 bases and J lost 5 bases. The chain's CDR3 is CASSGTRPETQYF. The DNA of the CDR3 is TGTGCCAGCAGCGGGACTAGACCGGAGACCCAGTACTTC.